These 29 T cell receptor beta chains were all obtained from the same sample, sequenced in a study of T cells after somatic rescue of genetic block. The method was immunoSEQ multiplex PCR; TCRdb's version includes in-frame clones alone and lacks a portion of them. Among about 68,000 clones listed, 85% to 95% were seen once. The sequenced sample consisted of peripheral blood mononuclear cells (PBMCs). The receptors come from a man in his forties.

This rearrangement joins TRBV30 to TRBJ2-3; no clear D gene. CDR3 length: 11 residues. Germline-derived CDR1 and CDR2 are GTSNPN and SVGIG (reference sequence). V was pared by 3 bases and J by 2 bases, with 3 bases between. CDR3 coding DNA: TGTGCCTGGAGCAACACAGATACGCAGTATTTT. As protein: CAWSNTDTQYF.

About this clone itself: The sample has other DNA sequences that encode this CDR3 too. The V call is TRBV18, the J call TRBJ2-1; D is unclear. Trimming shortened V by 3 bases and J by 8 bases, and 5 bases separated the two germline ends. CDR3 length: 11 residues. Germline CDR1 is KGHSH and CDR2 is LQKENI. In nucleotides, the CDR3 is TGTGCCAGCTCACCGACGGATGAGCAGTTCTTC. Amino acids: CASSPTDEQFF.

The V and J genes are TRBV7-9 and TRBJ1-1; tentatively, D is TRBD1 (5 bases). The CDR3 is made up of 15 amino acids. Trimming cost V 5 bases and J 1 base, with 14 bases left between them. Germline CDR1 SEHNR, CDR2 FQNEAQ (reference sequence). The CDR3 region has the DNA TGTGCCAGCAGCCCCAGGGACGGAAAGAACACTGAAGCTTTCTTT. This encodes CASSPRDGKNTEAFF.

The V and J genes are TRBV5-1 and TRBJ2-1; TRBD1 aligns across 7 bases. This CDR3 is built from 14 residues. V shed 4 bases, J shed 5 bases, and the junction held 6 bases outside the gene matches. Per germline, CDR1 SGHRS and CDR2 YFSETQ. This CDR3 reads CASSLRDRNNEQFF. The CDR3 bases are TGCGCCAGCAGCCTCCGGGACAGAAACAATGAGCAGTTCTTC.

A single count supports this clone. The chain joins TRBV27 to TRBJ2-5, with a tentative D call TRBD2 (5 bases). Germline CDR1 and CDR2: MNHEY and SMNVEV (reference sequence). The V gene lost 6 bases and the J gene lost 3 bases, with 8 bases spanning the gap. There are 12 residues in the CDR3. CDR3 amino acids: CASRGSKETQYF. CDR3 DNA: TGTGCCAGCAGGGGGAGTAAAGAGACCCAGTACTTC.

This clone was seen a single time. The chain is built from TRBV27 and TRBJ1-2, with TRBD1 identical over 8 bases. The length of the CDR3 is 13 residues. The germline CDR1 and CDR2 sequences are MNHEY and SMNVEV (reference sequence). V was pared by 5 bases and J by 5 bases, with 4 bases of the junction left unmatched. CDR3 in amino acids: CASSLQGGYGYTF. The DNA of the CDR3 is TGTGCCAGCAGTCTACAGGGGGGGTATGGCTACACCTTC.

This chain uses TRBV4-2 with TRBJ2-7; D remains unclear. The CDR3 spans 12 residues. Trimming took 0 bases from V and 5 from J, leaving 5 bases between them. Germline V gene lookup returns CDR1 LGHNA and CDR2 YNFKEQ. The CDR3 here is CASSQDLHEQYF. CDR3 nucleotide sequence: TGTGCCAGCAGCCAAGATCTCCACGAGCAGTACTTC.

The rearrangement links TRBV2 to TRBJ2-3, with D uncertain. The CDR3 contains 15 residues. Germline V lookup: CDR1 SNHLY, CDR2 FYNNEI. V shed 6 bases and J shed 6 bases, with 19 bases lying between them. The CDR3 DNA sequence: TGTGCCAGCAGGGTCCCCCCCCCGAGTGTGGATACGCAGTATTTT. This encodes CASRVPPPSVDTQYF.

The genes are TRBV6-5 and TRBJ2-6, with unresolved D. V was clipped by 2 bases and J by 4 bases, with 9 bases between them. The CDR3 length is 15 residues. Germline assignment: CDR1 MNHEY and CDR2 SVGAGI. CDR3 sequence: CASSYGQSGANVLTF. The CDR3 coding sequence is TGTGCCAGCAGTTACGGTCAGTCCGGGGCCAACGTCCTGACTTTC.

CDR3 DNA: TGTGCCAGTAGTTGGGCTGTATCCTACAATGAGCAGTTCTTC. Translating gives CASSWAVSYNEQFF. This chain links TRBV19 with TRBJ2-1; D is uncertain. The CDR3 totals 14 residues. V lost 5 bases to trimming and J lost 1 base, with 9 bases between them. Germline lookup yields CDR1 LNHDA and CDR2 SQIVND (reference sequence).

As DNA, the CDR3 is TGCGCCAGCAGTGTCCAGGGGCAAGAGACCCAGTACTTC. Its translation: CASSVQGQETQYF. The J gene is TRBJ2-5, the V gene TRBV10-2, with D possibly TRBD1 on 6 matching bases. V was cut by 4 bases and J by 2 bases, with 8 bases left in between. In germline, CDR1 is WSHSY, CDR2 SAAADI. The CDR3 runs to 13 residues.

The rearrangement uses TRBV10-3 and TRBJ1-2; 7 bases line up with TRBD1. The CDR3 consists of 17 residues. Germline V gene sequence: CDR1 ENHRY, CDR2 SYGVKD. With V trimmed by 0 bases and J by 4 bases, 11 bases remained unmatched. This CDR3 reads CAISESGRGPQRYGYTF. DNA of the CDR3: TGTGCCATCAGTGAGTCTGGTAGGGGGCCCCAGCGCTATGGCTACACCTTC.

The CDR3: CASSATGSGNTIYF. DNA for the CDR3: TGCGCCAGCAGCGCGACAGGGTCTGGAAACACCATATATTTT. The J gene is TRBJ1-3, the V gene TRBV5-1; 7 nucleotides match TRBD1. Unmatched junction bases numbered 2, after V lost 4 bases and J lost 1 base. This CDR3 spans 14 amino acids. Per the germline V gene, CDR1 is SGHRS and CDR2 is YFSETQ.

This chain links TRBV18 with TRBJ2-7; 8 bases map to TRBD1. This CDR3 spans 14 amino acids. The germline V gene has CDR1 KGHSH and CDR2 LQKENI. V lost 6 bases, J lost 2 bases, and 6 bases stayed unmatched. The CDR3 is CASSPDRATYEQYF. DNA of the CDR3: TGTGCCAGCTCCCCGGACAGGGCCACCTACGAGCAGTACTTC.

The chain employs TRBV6-1 and TRBJ2-7; D uncertain. Germline CDR1 reads MNHNS; CDR2 reads SASEGT. With 1 base removed from V and 2 bases from J, the gap between germline ends came to 9 bases. The CDR3 runs 14 residues. CDR3 nucleotide sequence: TGTGCCAGCAGTGAAGGTTTAGGTGCCTACGAGCAGTACTTC. Translated: CASSEGLGAYEQYF.

This clone came up once. The gene calls are TRBV13 and TRBJ2-7, with D tentatively TRBD2 (5 bases). The CDR3 totals 14 residues. Trimming shortened V by 2 bases and J by 1 base, and 9 bases separated the two germline ends. Germline values: CDR1 PRHDT, CDR2 FYEKMQ (reference sequence). The CDR3 DNA follows: TGTGCCAGCAGCTTACGCGGGCCATCCTACGAGCAGTACTTC. It yields the protein CASSLRGPSYEQYF.

This chain links TRBV5-4 with TRBJ2-2, with 10 nucleotides matching TRBD2. V was pared by 7 bases and J by 4 bases, with 7 bases of the junction left unmatched. The CDR3 covers 15 residues. Germline V gene data show CDR1 as SGHNT and CDR2 as YYREEE (reference sequence). The CDR3: CASERIAGGTGELFF. The CDR3 DNA sequence: TGTGCCAGCGAAAGGATAGCGGGGGGCACCGGGGAGCTGTTTTTT.

The gene calls are TRBV2 and TRBJ1-4; D is uncertain. CDR3 length: 14 residues. The V end lost 7 bases, the J end lost 0 bases, and 9 bases lay between the germline ends. Per germline, CDR1 SNHLY and CDR2 FYNNEI. CDR3 amino acids: CASTEEATNEKLFF. The DNA of the CDR3 is TGTGCCAGCACAGAAGAAGCAACTAATGAAAAACTGTTTTTT.

This clone was observed once. The chain has TRBV6-1 and TRBJ1-5, with D hard to call. The V gene's germline CDR1 is MNHNS and CDR2 SASEGT. The CDR3 extends over 11 amino acids. V lost 4 bases and J 5 bases, leaving 3 bases between the germline ends. As DNA, the CDR3 is TGTGCCAGCAGTGTGGATCAGCCCCAGCATTTT. It codes for CASSVDQPQHF.

The rearrangement uses TRBV10-3 and TRBJ2-7; possible D gene TRBD1, 5 bases. The CDR3 totals 14 residues. The germline V and J ends were trimmed by 0 bases and 4 bases, with 10 bases remaining between them. CDR1 ENHRY and CDR2 SYGVKD come from the germline V gene. The CDR3 protein is CAISESIDRYEQYF. For the CDR3, the DNA is TGTGCCATCAGTGAGTCGATAGACAGATACGAGCAGTACTTC.

This rearrangement joins TRBV9 to TRBJ2-7; maybe TRBD2 (6 bases). CDR3 length: 14 residues. With 0 bases removed from V and 5 bases from J, the gap between germline ends came to 12 bases. The germline V gene has CDR1 SGDLS and CDR2 YYNGEE. CDR3 nucleotides: TGTGCCAGCAGCGTAGGCGGGAAAGGGAACGAGCAGTACTTC. It is translated as CASSVGGKGNEQYF.

This chain uses TRBV5-6 with TRBJ2-3; D is perhaps TRBD1 (6 bases). Deletions cut 1 base from V and 2 bases from J, with 17 bases between. Germline V gives CDR1 SGHDT, CDR2 YYEEEE. This CDR3 comprises 17 residues. Here the CDR3 DNA reads TGTGCCAGCAGCTTGAAGGTCTTGGGACACCCCACAGATACGCAGTATTTT. Translated, it gives CASSLKVLGHPTDTQYF.

The chain uses TRBV11-2 and TRBJ1-5; perhaps TRBD1 as D (5 bases). Germline assignment: CDR1 SGHAT and CDR2 FQNNGV. The CDR3 is 16 residues long. V dropped 5 bases and J dropped 2 bases, with 16 bases sitting between them. The CDR3 DNA follows: TGTGCCAGCAGCCCCACGGGGGGGGGTTGCAATCAGCCCCAGCATTTT. This encodes CASSPTGGGCNQPQHF.

CDR3 nucleotide sequence: TGTGCCATCAGTGGCGGGGGGGTGTCTCAGAGCTCCTACAATGAGCAGTTCTTC. Residues: CAISGGGVSQSSYNEQFF. The chain couples TRBV10-3 to TRBJ2-1; 9 bases fit TRBD2. J gave up 0 bases and V 4 bases, and 10 bases lay outside the gene matches. The CDR3 covers 18 residues. CDR1 and CDR2 from the germline V gene are ENHRY and SYGVKD.

The rearrangement links TRBV10-2 to TRBJ2-3; 9 nucleotides line up with TRBD2. In germline, CDR1 is WSHSY, CDR2 SAAADI. The CDR3 is made up of 15 amino acids. V trimming: 8 bases; J trimming: 0 bases; junction bases outside the gene matches: 6. The CDR3 protein is CASLGLATSTDTQYF. The CDR3 DNA reads TGCGCCAGCCTCGGACTAGCGACTAGCACAGATACGCAGTATTTT.

This clone was counted between two and nine times. This chain joins TRBV13 and TRBJ2-7, with unresolved D. CDR3 length: 13 residues. V shed 1 base and J shed 5 bases, with 9 bases lying between them. Germline CDR1 reads PRHDT; CDR2 reads FYEKMQ (reference sequence). The CDR3 loop is CASSLDGGHEQYF. CDR3 sequence (DNA): TGTGCCAGCAGCTTAGATGGCGGCCACGAGCAGTACTTC. Filled out from reference TRBV13 and TRBJ2-7, the complete variable domain reads AAGVIQSPRHLIKEKRETATLKCYPIPRHDTVYWYQQGPGQDPQFLISFYEKMQSDKGSIPDRFSAQQFSDYHSELNMSSLELGDSALYFCASSLDGGHEQYFGPGTRLTVT.

The V call is TRBV5-1, the J call TRBJ2-7; D gene ambiguous. The CDR3 spans 14 residues. Trimming shortened V by 0 bases and J by 5 bases, and 12 bases separated the two germline ends. Germline V gene sequence: CDR1 SGHRS, CDR2 YFSETQ. The DNA for the CDR3 is TGCGCCAGCAGCTTGGCCGCTACAGTGGACGAGCAGTACTTC. It translates to CASSLAATVDEQYF.

This chain joins TRBV2 and TRBJ2-1; 10 bases are a match to TRBD2. This CDR3 has 17 residues. Trimming removed 0 bases from V and 3 bases from J; junction bases left unmatched: 5. From germline, CDR1 is SNHLY and CDR2 FYNNEI. CDR3 amino acids: CASSEALIAGGYNEQFF. CDR3 nucleotides: TGTGCCAGCAGTGAAGCGCTTATAGCGGGAGGCTACAATGAGCAGTTCTTC.

The CDR3 here is CASSLDTGSYEQYF. CDR3 coding DNA: TGTGCCAGCAGTTTAGATACAGGGTCCTACGAGCAGTACTTC. This chain links TRBV27 with TRBJ2-7, with D possibly TRBD1 on 6 matching bases. The ends were cut back, 2 bases at V and 1 base at J, with 9 bases in the middle. This CDR3 is 14 amino acids long. Germline assignment: CDR1 MNHEY and CDR2 SMNVEV (reference sequence).